What follows is one TCR beta chain and its context. The junction had 2 bases not matched to a gene; V was cut back by 0 bases and J by 1 base. CDR3 size: 15 residues. CDR1 is SGHDT, CDR2 YYEEEE, per germline. This sample was included in a study of control samples from healthy donors and cancer patients. Here immunoSEQ multiplex PCR was the method, and the copy in TCRdb shows in-frame clones only, minus some. The repertoire consists of around 84,000 clones, with roughly nine tenths occurring once and the leading ten covering approximately 15%. This chain connects TRBV5-6 to TRBJ2-3, with 7 bases aligning to TRBD1. The sequence came from a man under 40 in good health. Material: blood. The CDR3 bases are TGTGCCAGCAGCTTGGCCGGGACAGGCACAGATACGCAGTATTTT. Amino acids: CASSLAGTGTDTQYF.